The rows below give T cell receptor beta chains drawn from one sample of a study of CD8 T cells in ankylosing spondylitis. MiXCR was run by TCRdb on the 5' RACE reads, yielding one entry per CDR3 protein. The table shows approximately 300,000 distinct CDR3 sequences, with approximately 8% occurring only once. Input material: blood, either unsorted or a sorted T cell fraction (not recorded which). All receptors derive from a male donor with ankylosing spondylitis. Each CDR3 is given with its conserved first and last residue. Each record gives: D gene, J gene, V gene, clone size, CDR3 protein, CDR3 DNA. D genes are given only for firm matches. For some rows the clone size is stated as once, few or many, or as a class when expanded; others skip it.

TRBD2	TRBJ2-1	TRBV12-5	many	CASGLVRGGGRVNEQFF	TGTGCTAGTGGTTTGGTACGCGGCGGGGGGCGAGTTAATGAGCAGTTCTTC
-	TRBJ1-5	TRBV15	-	CATGRGGEQPQHF	TGTGCCACAGGGCGGGGGGGAGAACAGCCCCAGCATTTT
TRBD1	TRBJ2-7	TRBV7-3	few	CASSMGQGPPYEQYF	TGTGCCAGCAGCATGGGACAGGGTCCCCCCTACGAGCAGTACTTC
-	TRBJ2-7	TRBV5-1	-	CASSLDGRRSSYEQYF	TGCGCCAGCAGCTTGGATGGGAGGCGAAGCTCCTACGAGCAGTACTTC
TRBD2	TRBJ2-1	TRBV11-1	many	CASSPGTSGPSSYNEQFF	TGTGCCAGCAGCCCAGGGACTAGCGGTCCGAGCTCCTACAATGAGCAGTTCTTC
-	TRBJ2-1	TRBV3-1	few	CASSPSIQGTYNEQFF	TGTGCCAGCAGTCCCAGTATCCAGGGGACCTACAATGAGCAGTTCTTC
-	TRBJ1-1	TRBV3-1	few	CASSPAMVGNTEAFF	TGTGCCAGCAGCCCAGCGATGGTGGGGAACACTGAAGCTTTCTTT
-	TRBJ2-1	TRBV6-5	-	CASRREHNEQFF	TGTGCCAGCAGGCGGGAACACAATGAGCAGTTCTTC
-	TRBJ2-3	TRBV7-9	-	CASSGLEDTQYF	TGTGCCAGCAGCGGACTGGAAGATACGCAGTATTTT
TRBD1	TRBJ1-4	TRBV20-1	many	CSARVPGTGDEKLFF	TGCAGTGCTAGGGTCCCCGGGACAGGGGACGAAAAACTGTTTTTT
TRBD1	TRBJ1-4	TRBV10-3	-	CAISEGGSEKLFF	TGTGCCATCAGTGAAGGGGGCAGTGAAAAACTGTTTTTT
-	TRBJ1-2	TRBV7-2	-	CASSLIGRSWGGYTF	TGTGCCAGCAGCTTAATCGGCAGGAGTTGGGGCGGCTACACCTTC
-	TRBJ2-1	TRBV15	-	CATSRPPIGAYEQFF	TGTGCCACCAGCAGACCGCCGATAGGGGCATATGAGCAGTTCTTC
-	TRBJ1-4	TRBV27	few	CASSLSSSTNEKLFF	TGTGCCAGCAGTTTATCCAGTTCAACTAATGAAAAACTGTTTTTT
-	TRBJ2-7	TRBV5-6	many	CASSLTGTLYYEQYF	TGTGCCAGCAGCTTAACCGGGACACTCTACTACGAGCAGTACTTC
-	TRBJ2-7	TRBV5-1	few	CASSLDDTRSYEQYF	TGCGCCAGCAGCTTGGATGACACCCGCTCCTACGAGCAGTACTTC
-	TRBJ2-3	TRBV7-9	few	CASSPTLFGGDTQYF	TGTGCCAGCAGCCCAACCCTGTTTGGCGGGGATACGCAGTATTTT
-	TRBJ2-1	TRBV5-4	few	CASTQGEGNYNEQFF	TGTGCCAGCACCCAGGGTGAGGGAAATTACAATGAGCAGTTCTTC
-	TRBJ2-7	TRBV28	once	CASSFRTYEQYF	TGTGCCAGCAGTTTCAGGACCTACGAGCAGTACTTC
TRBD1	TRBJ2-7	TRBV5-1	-	CASSFHRDRSYEQYF	TGCGCCAGCAGCTTTCATCGGGACAGGTCCTACGAGCAGTACTTC
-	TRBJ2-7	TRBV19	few	CASSIAQTYEQYF	TGTGCCAGTAGTATCGCCCAGACCTACGAGCAGTACTTC
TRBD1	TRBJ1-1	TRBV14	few	CASSPMTGRNTEAFF	TGTGCCAGCAGCCCTATGACAGGGAGGAACACTGAAGCTTTCTTT
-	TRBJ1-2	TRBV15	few	CATSRVLTETANYGYTF	TGTGCCACCAGCAGAGTCTTAACAGAAACAGCTAACTATGGCTACACCTTC
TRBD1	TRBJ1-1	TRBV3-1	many	CASSLWGQGEAFF	TGTGCCAGCAGCCTGTGGGGACAGGGCGAAGCTTTCTTT
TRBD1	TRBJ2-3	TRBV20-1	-	CSARGQGGGTDTQYF	TGCAGTGCTAGAGGACAGGGGGGAGGCACAGATACGCAGTATTTT
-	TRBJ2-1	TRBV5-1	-	CASSSSDSYSYNEQFF	TGCGCCAGCAGCTCTTCGGACAGCTACTCCTACAATGAGCAGTTCTTC
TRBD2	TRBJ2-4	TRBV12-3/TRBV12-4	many	CASSVRSGSVSKNIQYF	TGTGCCAGCAGTGTACGCAGCGGGAGTGTTTCCAAAAACATTCAGTACTTC
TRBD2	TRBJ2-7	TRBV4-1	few	CASSQVLAGPYEQYF	TGCGCCAGCAGCCAAGTGCTAGCGGGACCTTACGAGCAGTACTTC
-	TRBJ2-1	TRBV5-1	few	CASSLGPGEQFF	TGCGCCAGCAGCTTGGGACCTGGGGAGCAGTTCTTC
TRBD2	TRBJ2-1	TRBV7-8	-	CASSSPVSGASYNEQFF	TGTGCCAGCAGCTCACCAGTTAGCGGGGCTTCCTACAATGAGCAGTTCTTC
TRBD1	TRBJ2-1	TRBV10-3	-	CAITGTGEAEQFF	TGTGCCATCACCGGGACAGGGGAGGCTGAGCAGTTCTTC
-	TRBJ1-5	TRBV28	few	CASSLTDPKQPQHF	TGTGCCAGCAGTTTAACAGACCCGAAACAGCCCCAGCATTTT
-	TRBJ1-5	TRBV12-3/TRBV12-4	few	CASREAGVSNQPQHF	TGTGCCAGCAGGGAGGCCGGGGTATCCAATCAGCCCCAGCATTTT
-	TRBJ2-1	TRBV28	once	CASNRGAKTSDEQFF	TGTGCCAGCAACCGGGGAGCTAAAACAAGCGATGAGCAGTTCTTC
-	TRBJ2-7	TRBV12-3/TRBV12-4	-	CASSASETGTYEQYF	TGTGCCAGCAGTGCTAGTGAGACTGGCACCTACGAGCAGTACTTC
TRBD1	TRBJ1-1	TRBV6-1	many	CASSRRTGNTEAFF	TGTGCCAGCAGTCGAAGGACAGGAAACACTGAAGCTTTCTTT
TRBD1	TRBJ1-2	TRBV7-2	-	CASSQGTGRGYTF	TGTGCCAGCAGCCAAGGGACAGGGAGAGGCTACACCTTC
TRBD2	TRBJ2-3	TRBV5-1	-	CASSLALAGATDTQYF	TGCGCCAGCAGCTTGGCCCTAGCGGGAGCCACAGATACGCAGTATTTT
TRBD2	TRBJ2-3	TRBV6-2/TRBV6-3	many	CASRTRRLAGGPLSTDTQYF	TGTGCCAGCAGAACGCGACGTCTAGCGGGAGGGCCTCTGAGCACAGATACGCAGTATTTT
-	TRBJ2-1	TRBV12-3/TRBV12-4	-	CASSSPGPGEQFF	TGTGCCAGCAGTTCCCCCGGACCGGGTGAGCAGTTCTTC
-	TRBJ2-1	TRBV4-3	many	CASSQGGYNEQFF	TGTGCCAGCAGTCAGGGGGGGTACAATGAGCAGTTCTTC
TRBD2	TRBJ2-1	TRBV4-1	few	CASSQGDSGREHNEQFF	TGCGCCAGCAGCCAAGGGGATAGCGGGAGGGAGCACAATGAGCAGTTCTTC
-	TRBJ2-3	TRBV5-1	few	CASSSGILLKGTDTQYF	TGCGCCAGCAGCTCGGGGATCTTATTGAAGGGCACAGATACGCAGTATTTT
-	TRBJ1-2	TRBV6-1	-	CASSEAGTGGYTF	TGTGCCAGCAGTGAAGCGGGAACAGGGGGCTACACCTTC
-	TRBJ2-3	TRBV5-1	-	CASSLGPVDTQYF	TGCGCCAGCAGCTTGGGGCCAGTGGATACGCAGTATTTT
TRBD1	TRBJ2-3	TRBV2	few	CASSHLRQGRGVTQYF	TGTGCCAGCAGCCACCTCCGACAGGGGCGAGGGGTTACGCAGTATTTT
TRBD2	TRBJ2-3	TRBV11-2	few	CASSLLSGSVPDTQYF	TGTGCCAGCAGCCTACTTAGCGGGAGTGTCCCAGATACGCAGTATTTT
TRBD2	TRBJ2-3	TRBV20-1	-	CSATGLAHNTQYF	TGCAGTGCGACGGGACTAGCGCACAATACGCAGTATTTT
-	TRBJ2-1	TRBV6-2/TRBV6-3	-	CASSVAEPAFNEQFF	TGTGCCAGCAGCGTAGCGGAGCCCGCCTTCAATGAGCAGTTCTTC